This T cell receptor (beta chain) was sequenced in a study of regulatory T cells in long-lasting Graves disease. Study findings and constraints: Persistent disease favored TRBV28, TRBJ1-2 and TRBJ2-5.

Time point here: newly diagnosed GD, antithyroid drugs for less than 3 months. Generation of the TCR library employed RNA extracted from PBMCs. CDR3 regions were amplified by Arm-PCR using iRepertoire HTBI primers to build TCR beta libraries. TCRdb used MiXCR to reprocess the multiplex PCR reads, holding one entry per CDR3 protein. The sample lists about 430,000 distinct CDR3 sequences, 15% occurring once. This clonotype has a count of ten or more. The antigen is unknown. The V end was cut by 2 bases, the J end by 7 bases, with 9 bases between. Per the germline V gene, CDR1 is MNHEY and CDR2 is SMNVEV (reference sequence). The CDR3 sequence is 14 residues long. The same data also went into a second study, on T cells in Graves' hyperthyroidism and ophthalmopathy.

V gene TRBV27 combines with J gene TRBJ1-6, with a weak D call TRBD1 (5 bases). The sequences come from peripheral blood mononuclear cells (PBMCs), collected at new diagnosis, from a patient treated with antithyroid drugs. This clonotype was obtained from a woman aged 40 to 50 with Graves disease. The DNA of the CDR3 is TGTGCCAGCAGTTTACGACAGATCAATTCACCCCTCCACTTT. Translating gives CASSLRQINSPLHF.